The 18 T cell receptor beta chains presented below share a single source sample, sequenced in a study of metastatic and nonmetastatic thyroid tumors. TCRdb re-processed the PCR reads through MiXCR. The table includes about 40,000 clones, about 17% detected once. Ahead of thyroid surgery, no patient had received treatment of any kind. The sequenced material came from blood. The origin of the receptors is a female donor with papillary thyroid cancer or a benign thyroid nodule (not recorded which). Some clones in this sample may be carry-over from other donors' samples.

This clone was seen repeatedly, ten times or more. The V gene is TRBV12-3 or TRBV12-4, the J gene TRBJ2-5; D not certain. With 6 bases removed from V and 7 bases from J, the gap between germline ends came to 9 bases. The CDR3 is made up of 11 amino acids. The DNA of the CDR3 is TGTGCCAGCAGGTCAGAGAGGACCCAGTACTTC. Its translation is CASRSERTQYF.

This clone has ten or more counts. This chain links TRBV6-1 with TRBJ2-1, with 11 bases matching TRBD1. In germline, CDR1 is MNHNS, CDR2 SASEGT. The CDR3 spans 15 residues. J was trimmed by 3 bases and V by 4 bases; bases with no gene match: 2. The CDR3 coding sequence is TGTGCCAGCAGTGCCGGGACAGGGGGCTACAATGAGCAGTTCTTC. This encodes CASSAGTGGYNEQFF.

In this sample, this clone turned up once. Just one base apart from a much larger clone, this may be a read error. The CDR3 is CASSLTASQYEQYF. CDR3 DNA sequence: TGTGCCAGCAGCTTAACTGCCTCGCAATACGAGCAGTACTTC. This chain links TRBV7-8 with TRBJ2-7; D gene uncertain. Germline CDR1 and CDR2: SGHVS and FQNEAQ. The CDR3 is 14 amino acids. Between the trimmed V and J ends, which lost 2 bases and 4 bases, there was a span of 12 bases.

This clone occurred many times. The gene calls are TRBV3-1 and TRBJ1-2; 9 bases align to TRBD1. The trim removed 2 bases at V and 7 bases at J, leaving 8 bases unmatched. CDR1 and CDR2 (germline): LGHDT, YNNKEL (reference sequence). This CDR3 spans 15 amino acids. The CDR3 reads CASSQPLTGGSGYTF. As DNA, the CDR3 is TGTGCCAGCAGCCAACCTTTAACAGGGGGCAGTGGCTACACCTTC. Looking up the rest from reference TRBV3-1 and TRBJ1-2 gives the full variable domain: DTAVSQTPKYLVTQMGNDKSIKCEQNLGHDTMYWYKQDSKKFLKIMFSYNNKELIINETVPNRFSPKSPDKAHLNLHINSLELGDSAVYFCASSQPLTGGSGYTFGSGTRLTVV.

The chain combines TRBV30 with TRBJ1-2; D uncertain. The CDR3 runs to 12 residues. Germline CDR1 reads GTSNPN; CDR2 reads SVGIG (reference sequence). The V gene lost 0 bases and the J gene lost 5 bases, with 7 bases spanning the gap. The CDR3 here is CAWSVTVYGYTF. The CDR3 region has the DNA TGTGCCTGGAGTGTGACGGTTTATGGCTACACCTTC.

This chain joins TRBV28 and TRBJ2-7; 9 bases align to TRBD1. Per the germline V gene, CDR1 is MDHEN and CDR2 is SYDVKM. The CDR3 sequence is 19 residues long. Trimming at V came to 7 bases and at J to 0 bases, leaving 19 bases not matched to a gene. DNA of the CDR3: TGTGCCAGCACCTCTCAGGTCGGGACAGGGACGGTTCGCTCCTACGAGCAGTACTTC. Translated, it gives CASTSQVGTGTVRSYEQYF. Filled out from reference TRBV28 and TRBJ2-7, the complete variable domain reads DVKVTQSSRYLVKRTGEKVFLECVQDMDHENMFWYRQDPGLGLRLIYFSYDVKMKEKGDIPEGYSVSREKKERFSLILESASTNQTSMYLCASTSQVGTGTVRSYEQYFGPGTRLTVT.

The table lists this clone with many counts. The chain links TRBV11-3 to TRBJ2-1, with D maybe TRBD2 (6 bases). The CDR3 extends over 16 amino acids. Trimming took 4 bases from V and 0 from J, leaving 13 bases between them. CDR1 and CDR2 from the germline V gene are SGHNT and YENEEA. This CDR3 reads CASSSRDLGSYNEQFF. The CDR3 nucleotides are TGTGCCAGCAGCTCCCGGGACTTAGGCTCCTACAATGAGCAGTTCTTC.

This clone was observed many times. The chain joins TRBV6-4 to TRBJ1-1; 7 nucleotides agree with TRBD1. With V trimmed by 6 bases and J by 4 bases, 2 bases remained unmatched. Germline-derived CDR1 and CDR2 are MRHNA and SNTAGT. CDR3 length equals 12 residues. CDR3 region: CASRGGGTEAFF. DNA for the CDR3: TGTGCCAGCAGAGGGGGCGGCACTGAAGCTTTCTTT.

About this clone: The junction does not match germline at one end; this may be a read error. The chain uses TRBV28 and TRBJ2-2, with TRBD2 as a possible D gene (5 bases). The CDR3 loop spans 14 amino acids. The V gene's germline CDR1 is MDHEN and CDR2 SYDVKM. The CDR3 here is CASSKDAFNGEMFF. Here the CDR3 DNA reads TGTGCCAGCAGTAAGGACGCGTTCAACGGGGAGATGTTTTTT. Full variable domain (rest looked up from reference TRBV28 and TRBJ2-2): DVKVTQSSRYLVKRTGEKVFLECVQDMDHENMFWYRQDPGLGLRLIYFSYDVKMKEKGDIPEGYSVSREKKERFSLILESASTNQTSMYLCASSKDAFNGEMFFGEGSRLTVL.

This clone was observed a single time. This chain links TRBV11-2 with TRBJ2-3; 9 bases fit TRBD1. CDR3 length: 15 residues. J gave up 5 bases and V 3 bases, and 6 bases lay outside the gene matches. The V gene's germline CDR1 is SGHAT and CDR2 FQNNGV. The CDR3, as DNA: TGTGCCAGCAGCTTTAGGACAGGGGAACAAGATACGCAGTATTTT. Its protein is CASSFRTGEQDTQYF.

This clone was observed at least ten times. The chain joins TRBV7-9 to TRBJ2-7; TRBD2 matches 8 bases. This CDR3 is 16 amino acids long. Looked up from germline, CDR1 is SEHNR and CDR2 is FQNEAQ (reference sequence). V dropped 2 bases and J dropped 2; count of bases not matched to a gene: 8. CDR3 amino acids: CASSLPAGTRPYEQYF. The CDR3 DNA reads TGTGCCAGCAGCTTACCCGCCGGGACTAGACCCTACGAGCAGTACTTC.

The rearrangement uses TRBV6-1 and TRBJ2-7; TRBD2 might be the D (6 bases). The CDR3 has 15 residues. Germline V gene data show CDR1 as MNHNS and CDR2 as SASEGT. The V end was cut by 5 bases, the J end by 4 bases, with 18 bases between. Here the CDR3 DNA reads TGTGCCAGCAGTCCCACTATCGGGAGTGGGTACGAGCAGTACTTC. It codes for CASSPTIGSGYEQYF.

By frequency in the sample, this clone is medium-sized (0.01 to 0.1%). The V call is TRBV28, the J call TRBJ2-7, with D possibly TRBD1 on 5 matching bases. Between the trimmed V and J ends, which lost 6 bases and 7 bases, there was a span of 16 bases. The CDR3 extends over 13 amino acids. CDR1 MDHEN and CDR2 SYDVKM come from the germline V gene. CDR3 region: CASSWGQGVEQYF. In DNA form, the CDR3 reads TGTGCCAGCAGCTGGGGTCAGGGTGTGGAGCAGTACTTC.

This clone was seen once. The J gene is TRBJ1-5, the V gene TRBV19; 8 bases agree with TRBD1. Germline V gene sequence: CDR1 LNHDA, CDR2 SQIVND (reference sequence). The J segment lost 2 bases and the V segment lost 4 bases, leaving 13 bases of the junction unmatched. CDR3 length: 18 residues. CDR3: CASSSLAGGGCGNQPQHF. The CDR3 DNA reads as TGTGCCAGTAGTAGCTTGGCAGGGGGCGGTTGTGGCAATCAGCCCCAGCATTTT.

This clone has ten or more counts. V and J are TRBV2 and TRBJ1-2, with unresolved D. Trimming shortened V by 6 bases and J by 3 bases, and 5 bases separated the two germline ends. The CDR3 covers 11 residues. Germline CDR1 is SNHLY and CDR2 is FYNNEI. The CDR3 DNA is TGTGCCAGCAGGAGGGACTATGGCTACACCTTC. This codes for CASRRDYGYTF.

This clone has ten or more counts. The chain carries TRBV19 and TRBJ1-5; D is undetermined. The CDR3 spans 15 residues. The V gene's germline CDR1 is LNHDA and CDR2 SQIVND (reference sequence). V was trimmed by 6 bases and J by 9 bases, leaving 21 bases between them. The CDR3 DNA follows: TGTGCCAGTAGCGATTTCGGGAACGGTCCTTCGCCCCAGCATTTT. Amino acid sequence: CASSDFGNGPSPQHF. Drawing the rest from reference TRBV19 and TRBJ1-5, the complete variable domain is DGGITQSPKYLFRKEGQNVTLSCEQNLNHDAMYWYRQDPGQGLRLIYYSQIVNDFQKGDIAEGYSVSREKKESFPLTVTSAQKNPTAFYLCASSDFGNGPSPQHFGDGTRLSIL.

As for this clone: A much larger clone lies a single base off, so this may be a read error. V usage is TRBV6-6 and J usage is TRBJ1-1; weak D call: TRBD1 (5 bases). Germline V gene lookup returns CDR1 MNHNY and CDR2 SVGAGI (reference sequence). The V gene lost 6 bases and the J gene lost 0 bases, with 23 bases spanning the gap. The CDR3 loop spans 18 amino acids. The CDR3 region is CASSPLGHGAIMNTEAFF. CDR3 nucleotides: TGTGCCAGCAGCCCACTCGGACATGGGGCCATCATGAACACTGAAGCTTTCTTT.

About this clone: A read error may account for a junction end that differs from germline. The chain joins TRBV6-2 or TRBV6-3 to TRBJ2-7; the D gene is possibly TRBD2 (6 bases). This CDR3 spans 13 amino acids. In germline, CDR1 is MNHEY, CDR2 SVGEGT. The CDR3: CASSRGNSHEHYF. CDR3 bases: TGTGCCAGCAGCCGCGGGAACTCCCACGAGCATTACTTC.